One and the same sample provided the 25 T cell receptor beta chains below, sequenced in a study of metastatic and nonmetastatic thyroid tumors. Thyroid surgery was preceded by no treatment in any patient. TCRdb called clones again from the PCR reads with MiXCR. The sample comprises about 59,000 clones, 15% to 20% of which are singletons, and more than 9% rests with the top ten. Sequencing was carried out using blood. The receptors shown here come from a male donor with papillary thyroid cancer or a benign thyroid nodule (not recorded which). Some clones in this sample may be carry-over from other donors' samples.

This clone has at least ten counts. This sequence joins TRBV30 and TRBJ2-1; maybe TRBD2 (6 bases). The length of the CDR3 is 13 residues. Germline V gene data show CDR1 as GTSNPN and CDR2 as SVGIG (reference sequence). Trimming stripped 4 bases from V and 7 bases from J, with 14 bases between. This CDR3 reads CAWTYRSGNEQFF. For the CDR3, the DNA is TGTGCCTGGACTTATCGTAGCGGAAATGAGCAGTTCTTC.

This clone was recorded a few times. This chain connects TRBV27 to TRBJ2-7; TRBD1 agrees at 7 bases. The V gene end was trimmed by 6 bases and the J gene end by 1 base; junction bases not matched to a gene: 9. The CDR3 is made up of 15 amino acids. Germline V gene data show CDR1 as MNHEY and CDR2 as SMNVEV (reference sequence). The CDR3, as DNA: TGTGCCAGCAGAATTACAGGGGAGTCGTCCTACGAGCAGTACTTC. Encoded protein: CASRITGESSYEQYF.

The J gene is TRBJ2-7, the V gene TRBV6-1, with 7 bases aligning to TRBD1. The CDR3 spans 15 residues. J lost 2 bases, V lost 2 bases, and 6 bases had no gene match. Germline CDR1 is MNHNS and CDR2 is SASEGT. The CDR3 reads CASSEFPDRAYEQYV. For the CDR3, the DNA is TGTGCCAGCAGTGAATTTCCTGACAGGGCCTACGAGCAGTACGTC.

A word on this clone: Germline and junction disagree at one end, which may indicate a read error. V and J are TRBV27 and TRBJ2-5, with D perhaps given as TRBD1 or TRBD2 (5 bases each). Germline-derived CDR1 and CDR2 are MNHEY and SMNVEV (reference sequence). The CDR3 is 18 amino acids. CDR3 sequence (DNA): TGTGCCAACCAAAAAGCACCGGGGCCAGACCGCCACCAAGAGACCCAGTCCTTC. It is translated as CANQKAPGPDRHQETQSF.

This clone was detected ten times or more. The chain joins TRBV27 to TRBJ1-6, with TRBD1 as a possible D gene (6 bases). Germline V gives CDR1 MNHEY, CDR2 SMNVEV (reference sequence). This CDR3 has 16 amino acids. Deletions cut 5 bases from V and 7 bases from J, with 18 bases between. In DNA form, the CDR3 reads TGTGCCAGCAGTCGTTCCGGGACAATTGGGAATTCACCCCTCCACTTT. Protein product: CASSRSGTIGNSPLHF.

This clone has more than one count but fewer than ten. One junction end does not reproduce the germline sequence, and a read error may be involved. The rearrangement uses TRBV6-2 or TRBV6-3 and TRBJ2-2; weak D call: TRBD1 (6 bases). The CDR3 totals 15 residues. From germline, CDR1 is MNHEY and CDR2 SVGEGT. CDR3 region: CASSYLFQGTAELFF. The DNA of the CDR3 is TGTGCCAGCAGTTACTTGTTCCAGGGGACCGCGGAGCTGTTTTTT.

At least ten counts were recorded for this clone. The chain uses TRBV19 and TRBJ2-3; perhaps TRBD1 as D (5 bases). Germline loops: CDR1 LNHDA, CDR2 SQIVND (reference sequence). Trimming shortened V by 4 bases and J by 8 bases, and 16 bases separated the two germline ends. CDR3 length: 14 amino acids. CDR3: CASSTQGGPVTQYF. As DNA, the CDR3 is TGTGCCAGTAGTACCCAGGGTGGCCCTGTTACGCAGTATTTT.

In its sample, this clone was seen a few times. This may arise from a read error, as a much more abundant clone is one base away. This chain joins TRBV10-3 and TRBJ2-2, with D tentatively TRBD2 (5 bases). The V and J ends lost 11 bases and 13 bases respectively, with 26 bases between them. The CDR3 runs to 14 residues. CDR1 is ENHRY, CDR2 SYGVKD, per germline. Here the CDR3 DNA reads TGTGCCCTCACCCCCGTCCCCGCGGGTGATGCGCTGTTTTTT. Translation gives CALTPVPAGDALFF.

Details on this clone: A much larger clone differs from this one at a single base, so this may be a read error. The same CDR3 can be traced to other DNA sequences in this sample. The CDR3 loop is CSASGTGGAQPQHF. CDR3 DNA sequence: TGCAGTGCTAGTGGGACAGGGGGCGCCCAGCCCCAGCACTTT. The chain couples TRBV20-1 to TRBJ1-5, with TRBD1 matching 12 bases. The CDR3 contains 14 residues. Per germline, CDR1 DFQATT and CDR2 SNEGSKA (reference sequence).

This clone has ten or more counts. Other DNA sequences in this sample translate to the same CDR3. The chain has TRBV2 and TRBJ2-4; 8 nucleotides match TRBD1. The CDR3 covers 15 residues. Trimming at V came to 8 bases and at J to 0 bases, leaving 6 bases not matched to a gene. From germline, CDR1 is SNHLY and CDR2 FYNNEI. The DNA of the CDR3 is TGTGCCAGCGACGGACAGGGCCTAGCCAAAAACATTCAGTACTTC. Translating gives CASDGQGLAKNIQYF.

About this clone: A read error may explain this, as a much larger clone is one base away. The rearrangement uses TRBV7-9 and TRBJ1-1; 7 bases map to TRBD1. This CDR3 spans 15 amino acids. Germline V CDR1 and CDR2: SEHNR, FQNEAQ (reference sequence). Written as DNA, the CDR3 is TGTGCCAGCAGCGCAAGACAGGGTTGGAACAATGAAGCTTTCTTT. It codes for CASSARQGWNNEAFF.

This clone was seen ten or more times. The chain is built from TRBV24-1 and TRBJ1-5, with D perhaps matching TRBD1 (6 bases). The CDR3 has 15 residues. Germline V CDR1 and CDR2: KGHDR, SFDVKD. The ends were cut back, 3 bases at V and 1 base at J, with 9 bases in the middle. The CDR3 DNA reads as TGTGCCACCAGTGATCGACAGGAAAGCAATCAGCCCCAGCATTTT. The encoded protein is CATSDRQESNQPQHF.

This clone has ten or more counts. The chain recombines TRBV27 with TRBJ2-2; D gene ambiguous. Trimming pared 5 bases from V and 7 bases from J, leaving 8 bases between. The germline CDR1 and CDR2 sequences are MNHEY and SMNVEV (reference sequence). This CDR3 contains 12 residues. CDR3 protein: CASSPYGGELFF. The DNA for the CDR3 is TGTGCCAGCAGTCCTTACGGCGGGGAGCTGTTTTTT.

This clone appeared many times. The chain links TRBV2 to TRBJ2-1; 10 bases align to TRBD2. Germline V CDR1 and CDR2: SNHLY, FYNNEI. The CDR3 extends over 14 amino acids. Trimming at V came to 3 bases and at J to 10 bases, leaving 6 bases not matched to a gene. CDR3 in DNA: TGTGCCAGCAGTGATCGGCTAGCGGGGGAGGAGCAGTTCTTC. Protein sequence: CASSDRLAGEEQFF.

This clone was recorded at least ten times. This chain uses TRBV6-4 with TRBJ2-2, with TRBD2 matching 13 bases. CDR1 and CDR2 from the germline V gene are MRHNA and SNTAGT. Unmatched junction bases numbered 1, after V lost 2 bases and J lost 4 bases. The CDR3 totals 16 residues. CDR3 DNA: TGTGCCAGCAGTGACACTAGCGGGGGGGCCACCGGGGAGCTGTTTTTT. This translates into CASSDTSGGATGELFF.

This clone was counted a few times. The chain is built from TRBV28 and TRBJ2-1, with D unclear. This CDR3 contains 11 residues. V lost 2 bases and J 8 bases, leaving 4 bases between the germline ends. The V gene's germline CDR1 is MDHEN and CDR2 SYDVKM. The CDR3 nucleotides are TGTGCCAGCAGTTTAAGGGATGAGCAGTTCTTC. Translated: CASSLRDEQFF.

The chain carries TRBV9 and TRBJ1-1; TRBD1 aligns across 8 bases. This CDR3 is 14 amino acids long. Looked up from germline, CDR1 is SGDLS and CDR2 is YYNGEE. Unmatched junction bases numbered 16, after V lost 6 bases and J lost 12 bases. CDR3 amino acids: CASIKQGGTSESFF. CDR3 DNA: TGTGCCAGCATCAAACAGGGGGGGACATCCGAATCTTTCTTT.

As for this clone: A much larger clone lies a single base off, so this may be a read error. The chain carries TRBV7-9 and TRBJ2-5; 7 bases are a match to TRBD1. The CDR3 runs to 15 residues. CDR1 SEHNR and CDR2 FQNEAQ come from the germline V gene (reference sequence). For the CDR3, the DNA is TGTGCCAACAGCTTTGCCGGGACAGCTACAAAGACCCAGTACTTC. The encoded protein is CANSFAGTATKTQYF.

Points on this clone: A clone one base away is much larger, so this may be a read error. The chain couples TRBV6-1 to TRBJ2-1; D gene unclear. V lost 5 bases, J lost 6 bases, and 14 bases lay in between. The CDR3 sequence is 14 residues long. The V gene's germline CDR1 is MNHNS and CDR2 SASEGT. CDR3 in amino acids: CASSMVDDINEQFF. CDR3 DNA sequence: TGTGCCAGCAGTATGGTGGACGATATCAATGAGCAGTTCTTC.

This clone was counted at least ten times. The chain has TRBV7-2 and TRBJ2-3; 9 nucleotides agree with TRBD2. CDR3 length: 16 amino acids. V lost 5 bases, J lost 3 bases, and 9 bases stayed unmatched. The germline V gene has CDR1 SGHTA and CDR2 FQGNSA. CDR3 bases: TGTGCCAGCAGCCGGCTAGCGGGGACCGGGACAGATACGCAGTATTTT. Protein product: CASSRLAGTGTDTQYF.

Notes on this clone: A read error is possible here, since a much larger clone lies one base away. The chain joins TRBV5-8 to TRBJ2-2; D unresolved. There are 12 residues in the CDR3. V was cut by 4 bases and J by 9 bases, with 10 bases left in between. The V gene's germline CDR1 is SGHTS and CDR2 YDEGEE. CDR3 in amino acids: CASSPGRWELFF. For the CDR3, the DNA is TGTGCCAGCAGCCCCGGACGGTGGGAGCTGTTTTTT.

This clone was seen repeatedly, ten times or more. The V gene is TRBV6-6, the J gene TRBJ2-1; D call uncertain. Germline loops: CDR1 MNHNY, CDR2 SVGAGI (reference sequence). Between the trimmed V and J ends, which lost 0 bases and 9 bases, there was a span of 15 bases. This CDR3 comprises 15 residues. This CDR3 reads CASSYSGASSIEQFF. The CDR3 bases are TGTGCCAGCAGTTACTCGGGCGCTAGTTCGATTGAGCAGTTCTTC.

At least ten counts were recorded for this clone. The chain couples TRBV27 to TRBJ1-6, with D hard to call. V was shortened by 3 bases and J by 6 bases, with 3 bases between the two germline ends. The V gene's germline CDR1 is MNHEY and CDR2 SMNVEV (reference sequence). This CDR3 contains 12 residues. The chain's CDR3 is CASSFGNSPLHF. The DNA of the CDR3 is TGTGCCAGCAGTTTTGGTAATTCACCCCTCCACTTT.

This clone has at least ten counts. This chain joins TRBV15 and TRBJ2-2; possibly TRBD1 for D (6 bases). CDR1 and CDR2 from the germline V gene are LNHNV and YYDKDF (reference sequence). Trimming removed 0 bases at V and 7 bases at J, with 6 bases between. This CDR3 has 13 amino acids. The chain's CDR3 is CATSREQGGELFF. CDR3 nucleotide sequence: TGTGCCACCAGCAGAGAACAGGGCGGGGAGCTGTTTTTT.

This sequence joins TRBV11-3 and TRBJ2-7, with 8 bases that match TRBD2. CDR1 SGHNT and CDR2 YENEEA come from the germline V gene. Losses at the gene ends were 4 bases for V and 3 bases for J; bases not matched to a gene: 2. The CDR3 totals 13 residues. The CDR3 loop is CASSWGTSYEQYF. DNA for the CDR3: TGTGCCAGCAGCTGGGGGACTAGCTACGAGCAGTACTTC. The variable domain in full, with the rest retrieved from reference TRBV11-3 and TRBJ2-7, is EAGVVQSPRYKIIEKKQPVAFWCNPISGHNTLYWYLQNLGQGPELLIRYENEEAVDDSQLPKDRFSAERLKGVDSTLKIQPAELGDSAVYLCASSWGTSYEQYFGPGTRLTVT.